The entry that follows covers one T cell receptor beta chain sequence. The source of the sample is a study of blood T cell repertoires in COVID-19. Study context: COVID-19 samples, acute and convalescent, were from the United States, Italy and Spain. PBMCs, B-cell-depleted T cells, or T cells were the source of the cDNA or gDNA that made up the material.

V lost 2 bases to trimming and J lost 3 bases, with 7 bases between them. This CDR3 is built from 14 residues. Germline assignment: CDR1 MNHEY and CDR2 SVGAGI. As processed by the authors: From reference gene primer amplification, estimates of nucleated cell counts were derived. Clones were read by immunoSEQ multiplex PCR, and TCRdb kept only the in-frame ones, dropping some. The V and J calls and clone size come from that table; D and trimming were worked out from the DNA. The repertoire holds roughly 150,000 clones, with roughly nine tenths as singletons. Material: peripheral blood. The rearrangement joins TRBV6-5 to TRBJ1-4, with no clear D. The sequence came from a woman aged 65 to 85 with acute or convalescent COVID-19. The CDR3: CASSYRGANEKLFF. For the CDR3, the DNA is TGTGCCAGCAGTTACCGCGGCGCTAATGAAAAACTGTTTTTT.